The clone carrying this T cell receptor beta chain was seen a few times. The entry originates in a study of blood T cell repertoires in COVID-19. Study in general: The United States, Italy and Spain provided the acute and convalescent COVID-19 samples.

Germline V lookup: CDR1 MGHRA, CDR2 YSYEKL. CDR3 size: 15 residues. Trimming removed 3 bases from V and 4 bases from J; junction bases left unmatched: 3. Original processing methods: It was from reference gene primer amplification that nucleated cell counts were estimated. Sequencing used immunoSEQ multiplex PCR; TCRdb keeps in-frame clones, though not all of them. Clonal size and the V and J genes are those of that table, whereas D and trimming came from the DNA. The repertoire consists of 140,000 or so clones, with 76% occurring once and the leading ten covering 4.2%. This TCR came from a man between 60 and 75 years old with acute or convalescent COVID-19. The sequenced sample consisted of peripheral blood. The V gene is TRBV4-1, the J gene TRBJ2-1; TRBD1 matches 10 bases. CDR3 coding DNA: TGCGCCAGCAGCCAGGACAGGGGGGAATACAATGAGCAGTTCTTC. This codes for CASSQDRGEYNEQFF.